These T cell receptor beta chains were read from a single sample in a study of shared clonotypes between healthy human individuals. Only in-frame clones appear in the TCRdb table, and some are missing; sequencing was by immunoSEQ multiplex PCR. There are under 750,000 clones in the sample; roughly two thirds occur only once, and around 1.8% lies in the top ten. Sequencing was done on a sample of memory CD4+ T cells sorted from blood. These receptors were taken from a woman in her 30s in good health. The CDR3 runs from the conserved cysteine through the conserved F or W.

TRBJ2-5 TRBV18 CASSSTHASGQETQYF
TRBJ1-1 TRBV2 CASSEGELNTEAFF
TRBJ1-2 TRBV5-6 CASSTRQGVYGYTF
TRBJ2-3 TRBV7-9 CASSGTPHAQDTQYF
TRBJ1-2 TRBV5-4 CASSSADRAGGGYTF
TRBJ2-6 TRBV4-1 CASSQERAGANVLTF
TRBJ2-5 TRBV4-2 CASSQEGSGAGETQYF
TRBJ1-5 TRBV7-9 CASSLVDQPQHF
TRBJ1-2 TRBV28 CASSANPPTGELGGYTF
TRBJ2-3 TRBV21-1 CASSTNEVADTQYF
TRBJ2-2 TRBV19 CASSIGRQYTGELFF
TRBJ1-4 TRBV5-6 CASSTSGANEKLFF
TRBJ1-5 TRBV25-1 CASSESGSNQPQHF